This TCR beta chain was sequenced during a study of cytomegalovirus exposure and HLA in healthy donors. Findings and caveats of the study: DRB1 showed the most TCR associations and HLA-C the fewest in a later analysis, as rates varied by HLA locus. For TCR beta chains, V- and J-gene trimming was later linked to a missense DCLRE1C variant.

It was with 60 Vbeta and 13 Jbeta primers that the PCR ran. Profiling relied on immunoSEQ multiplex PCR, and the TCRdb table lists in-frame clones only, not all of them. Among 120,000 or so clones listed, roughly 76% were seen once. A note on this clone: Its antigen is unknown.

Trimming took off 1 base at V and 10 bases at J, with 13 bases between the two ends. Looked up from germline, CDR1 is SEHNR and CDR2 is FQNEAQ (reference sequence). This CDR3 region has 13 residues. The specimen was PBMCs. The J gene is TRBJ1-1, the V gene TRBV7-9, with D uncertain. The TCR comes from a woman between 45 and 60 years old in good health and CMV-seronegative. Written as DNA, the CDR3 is TGTGCCAGCAGCTTAGTAGGTGAGAGAGGAGCTTTCTTT. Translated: CASSLVGERGAFF.